This T cell receptor (beta chain) was sequenced for a study of OX40 agonist ivuxolimab in advanced cancers. Study at large: Patients were given ivuxolimab, an antibody that agonizes OX40 (CD134).

For this clone: The antigen remains undetermined.

Data came from immunoSEQ multiplex PCR; TCRdb stores just in-frame clones and leaves some out. The table shows some 100,000 clones, with more than 75% occurring only once. Study-level findings and limits: Some nonresponders also had low normalized T-cell clonal expansion.

Excluded were patients having autoimmune disease history or systemic immunosuppression. The source is an adult with an advanced solid tumor such as melanoma, head and neck, liver or kidney cancer. The sample was CD4+ or CD8+ T cells sorted from blood, taken in a trial of the OX40 agonist ivuxolimab.

The CDR3 bases are TGTGCCAGCAGCTTGGACAGCTCCACCGGGGAGCTGTTTTTT. Translation: CASSLDSSTGELFF. This chain joins TRBV5-4 and TRBJ2-2; D is uncertain. V dropped 0 bases and J dropped 4 bases, with 7 bases sitting between them. Germline CDR1 SGHNT, CDR2 YYREEE (reference sequence). This CDR3 is built from 14 residues.